This T cell receptor beta chain was sequenced in a study of CD8 T cells in Susac syndrome. RNA totalling roughly 0.45 to 1 ug underwent reverse transcription with random hexamers. TCRdb re-derived calls from the immunoSEQ multiplex PCR reads in MiXCR, one entry per CDR3 protein. The data show some 120,000 distinct CDR3 sequences, around 95% seen once. V was clipped by 3 bases and J by 5 bases, with 10 bases between them. Germline V gene sequence: CDR1 SNHLY, CDR2 FYNNEI. The CDR3 consists of 13 residues. This clonotype appeared a few times. Sequencing targeted TCR beta in T cells from blood (CD8+ and CD4+). Healthy donors constituted the control group, matched for age and sex.

Specimen: CD4+ T cells from PBMCs. The TCR comes from a human donor in good health. This sequence joins TRBV2 and TRBJ1-1; D is undetermined. CDR3 protein: CASSEAVGTEAFF. The CDR3, as DNA: TGTGCCAGCAGTGAGGCCGTAGGTACTGAAGCTTTCTTT.